The clone carrying this T cell receptor (beta chain) was counted many times. Its cognate antigen is unknown. The data are from a study of CD8 T cells in ankylosing spondylitis. Study-wide results and caveats: In ankylosing spondylitis patients, matched synovial fluid reportedly showed significant enrichment of disease-linked clones.

Quantitative barcoded 5'-RACE was used to prepare TCR beta libraries. TCRdb independently ran MiXCR on the 5' RACE reads; one entry per CDR3 protein. The data show 100,000 to 150,000 distinct CDR3 sequences, more than 9.5% seen once. Material for sequencing was blood, either unsorted or a sorted T cell fraction (not recorded which). This TCR came from a female donor with ankylosing spondylitis or in good health (not recorded which).

This CDR3 is CASSKTGGLNQPQHF. The DNA of the CDR3 is TGTGCCAGCAGCAAGACAGGGGGCCTCAATCAGCCCCAGCATTTT. V gene TRBV6-1 combines with J gene TRBJ1-5; 10 bases fit TRBD1. The CDR3 runs to 15 residues. Germline CDR1 MNHNS, CDR2 SASEGT. Trimming removed 6 bases from V and 3 bases from J; junction bases left unmatched: 5.